The T cell receptor (beta chain) described here comes from a study of blood T cell repertoires in COVID-19. Using immunoSEQ multiplex PCR, the repertoire was profiled, and TCRdb retains in-frame clones only, with some absent. The sample contains about 240,000 clones, approximately 83% of which appear only once. The CDR3 contains 15 residues. The germline CDR1 and CDR2 sequences are LNHDA and SQIVND (reference sequence). V shed 4 bases and J 4 bases; nucleotides not matched to a gene: 7. The sample consisted of PBMCs or T cells enriched from blood (not recorded which). The TCR originated in a woman between 40 and 50 years old with acute COVID-19. J is TRBJ1-2 and V is TRBV19; 9 bases map to TRBD1. The CDR3 coding sequence is TGTGCCAGTAGTACCAACAGGGGGCAGGTCTATGGCTACACCTTC. This encodes CASSTNRGQVYGYTF.